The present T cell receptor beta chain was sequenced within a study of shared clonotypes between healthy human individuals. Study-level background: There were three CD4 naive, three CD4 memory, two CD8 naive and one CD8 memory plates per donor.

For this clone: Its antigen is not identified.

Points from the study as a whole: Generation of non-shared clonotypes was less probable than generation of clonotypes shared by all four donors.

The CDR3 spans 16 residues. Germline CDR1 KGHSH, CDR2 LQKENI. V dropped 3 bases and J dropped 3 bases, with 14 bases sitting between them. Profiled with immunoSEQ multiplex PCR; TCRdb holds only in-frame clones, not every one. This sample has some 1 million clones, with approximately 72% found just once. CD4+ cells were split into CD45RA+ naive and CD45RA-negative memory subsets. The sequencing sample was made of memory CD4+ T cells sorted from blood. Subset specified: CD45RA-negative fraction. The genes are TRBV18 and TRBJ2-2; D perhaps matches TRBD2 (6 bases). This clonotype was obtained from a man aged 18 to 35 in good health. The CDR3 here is CASSPLVIADTGELFF. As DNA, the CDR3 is TGTGCCAGCTCACCGTTGGTTATAGCGGACACCGGGGAGCTGTTTTTT.